This entry is about one TCR beta chain. Trimming stripped 3 bases from V and 1 base from J, with 11 bases between. Per the germline V gene, CDR1 is SGDLS and CDR2 is YYNGEE. The CDR3 totals 15 residues. The data derive from a study of T cell responses to AZD1222 COVID-19 vaccine. Sequencing used immunoSEQ multiplex PCR; TCRdb keeps in-frame clones, though not all of them. This table holds around 160,000 clones, under 95% found once. The chain uses TRBV9 and TRBJ2-1; tentative D call: TRBD1 (6 bases). This material consisted of peripheral blood, taken 28 days after the second AZD1222 dose. This sequence originates from an adult who received the AZD1222 COVID-19 vaccine. For the CDR3, the DNA is TGTGCCAGCAGCGAGACAGGTCTTTCCTACAATGAGCAGTTCTTC. Its protein product is CASSETGLSYNEQFF.